These 4 T cell receptor beta chains came from one sample sequenced in a study of blood T cell repertoires in COVID-19. Generated by immunoSEQ multiplex PCR, the TCRdb table keeps only in-frame clones and is missing some. The sample records tens of thousands of clones, about 86% being singletons. Source material: peripheral blood. These receptors were taken from a man older than 75 with acute or convalescent COVID-19.

V and J are TRBV29-1 and TRBJ1-2; tentatively, D is TRBD1 (5 bases). The CDR3 covers 13 residues. The germline gives CDR1 SQVTM, CDR2 ANQGSEA. V was shortened by 1 base and J by 2 bases, with 8 bases between the two germline ends. The CDR3 DNA is TGCAGCGTTGAAGGCCAGGGCAACTATGGCTACACCTTC. It encodes CSVEGQGNYGYTF. The full variable domain, its missing parts supplied by reference TRBV29-1 and TRBJ1-2, is SAVISQKPSRDICQRGTSLTIQCQVDSQVTMMFWYRQQPGQSLTLIATANQGSEATYESGFVIDKFPISRPNLTFSTLTVSNMSPEDSSIYLCSVEGQGNYGYTFGSGTRLTVV.

The V and J genes are TRBV10-3 and TRBJ2-1, with TRBD1 matching over 11 bases. CDR3 length: 14 residues. The J segment lost 10 bases and the V segment lost 2 bases, leaving 4 bases of the junction unmatched. Germline CDR1 is ENHRY and CDR2 is SYGVKD. CDR3 residues: CAISEGQGAEEQFF. DNA for the CDR3: TGTGCCATCAGTGAGGGACAGGGGGCTGAGGAGCAGTTCTTC.

J is TRBJ2-1 and V is TRBV5-1; D is possibly TRBD1 (5 bases). The CDR3 runs 14 residues. Germline values: CDR1 SGHRS, CDR2 YFSETQ. V was shortened by 0 bases and J by 4 bases, with 8 bases between the two germline ends. This CDR3 is CASSLGYRYNEQFF. CDR3 bases: TGCGCCAGCAGCTTGGGATACAGGTACAATGAGCAGTTCTTC.

The CDR3 DNA is TGTGCCTGGAACAGGGTCGATGAGCAGTTCTTC. Amino acid sequence: CAWNRVDEQFF. This chain connects TRBV30 to TRBJ2-1, with TRBD1 as a possible D gene (6 bases). The CDR3 extends over 11 amino acids. Trimming stripped 4 bases from V and 8 bases from J, with 9 bases between. Germline CDR1 reads GTSNPN; CDR2 reads SVGIG (reference sequence).